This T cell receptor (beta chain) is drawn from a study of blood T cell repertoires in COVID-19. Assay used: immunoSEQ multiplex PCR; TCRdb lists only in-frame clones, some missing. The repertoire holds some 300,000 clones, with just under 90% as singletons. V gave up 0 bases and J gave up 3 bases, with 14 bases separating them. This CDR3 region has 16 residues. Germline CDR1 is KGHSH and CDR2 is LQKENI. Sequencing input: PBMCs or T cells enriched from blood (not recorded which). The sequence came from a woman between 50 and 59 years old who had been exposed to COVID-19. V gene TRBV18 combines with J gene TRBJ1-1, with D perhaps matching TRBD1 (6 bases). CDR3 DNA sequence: TGTGCCAGCTCACCACCGAGGGGGGGAGGGGACACTGAAGCTTTCTTT. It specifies CASSPPRGGGDTEAFF.